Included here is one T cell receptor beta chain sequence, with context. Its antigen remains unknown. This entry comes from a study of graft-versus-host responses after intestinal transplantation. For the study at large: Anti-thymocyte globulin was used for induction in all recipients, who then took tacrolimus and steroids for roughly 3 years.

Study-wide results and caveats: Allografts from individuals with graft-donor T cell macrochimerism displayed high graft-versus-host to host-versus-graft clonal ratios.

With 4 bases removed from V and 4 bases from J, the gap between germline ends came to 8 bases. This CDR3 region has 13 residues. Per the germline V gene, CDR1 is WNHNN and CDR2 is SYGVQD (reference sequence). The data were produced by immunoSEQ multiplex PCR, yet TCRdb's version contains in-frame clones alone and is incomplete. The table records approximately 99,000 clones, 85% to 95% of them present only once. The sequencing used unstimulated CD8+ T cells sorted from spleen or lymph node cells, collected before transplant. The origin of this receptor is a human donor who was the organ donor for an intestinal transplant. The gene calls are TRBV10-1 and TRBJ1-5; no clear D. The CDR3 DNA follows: TGCGCCAGCAGTGTTGGAGTAAATCAGCCCCAGCATTTT. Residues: CASSVGVNQPQHF.